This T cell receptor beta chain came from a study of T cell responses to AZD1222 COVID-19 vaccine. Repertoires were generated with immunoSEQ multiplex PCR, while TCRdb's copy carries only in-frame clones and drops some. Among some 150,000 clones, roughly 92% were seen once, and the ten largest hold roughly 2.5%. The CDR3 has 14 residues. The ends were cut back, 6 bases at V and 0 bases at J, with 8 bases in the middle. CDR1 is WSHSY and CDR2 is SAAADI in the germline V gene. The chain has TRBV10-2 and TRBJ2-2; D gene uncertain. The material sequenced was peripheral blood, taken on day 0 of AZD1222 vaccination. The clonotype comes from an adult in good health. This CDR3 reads CASRFHANTGELFF. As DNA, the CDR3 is TGCGCCAGCAGGTTCCACGCGAACACCGGGGAGCTGTTTTTT.